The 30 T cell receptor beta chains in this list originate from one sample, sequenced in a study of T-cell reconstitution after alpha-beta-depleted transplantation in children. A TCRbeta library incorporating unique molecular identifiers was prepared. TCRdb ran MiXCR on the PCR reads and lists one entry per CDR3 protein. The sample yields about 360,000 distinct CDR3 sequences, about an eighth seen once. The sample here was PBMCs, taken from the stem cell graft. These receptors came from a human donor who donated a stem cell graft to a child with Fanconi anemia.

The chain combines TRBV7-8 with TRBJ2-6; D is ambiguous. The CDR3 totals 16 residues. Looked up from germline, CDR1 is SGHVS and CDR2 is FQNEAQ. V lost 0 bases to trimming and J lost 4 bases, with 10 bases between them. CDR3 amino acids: CASSLAKGSGANVLTF. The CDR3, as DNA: TGTGCCAGCAGCTTAGCGAAGGGATCAGGGGCCAACGTCCTGACTTTC. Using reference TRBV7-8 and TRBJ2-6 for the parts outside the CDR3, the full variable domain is GAGVSQSPRYKVAKRGQDVALRCDPISGHVSLFWYQQALGQGPEFLTYFQNEAQLDKSGLPSDRFFAERPEGSVSTLKIQRTQQEDSAVYLCASSLAKGSGANVLTFGAGSRLTVL.

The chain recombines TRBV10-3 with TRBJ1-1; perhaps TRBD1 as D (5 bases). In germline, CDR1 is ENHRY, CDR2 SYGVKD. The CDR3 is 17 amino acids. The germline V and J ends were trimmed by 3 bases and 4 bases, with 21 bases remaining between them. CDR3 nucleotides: TGTGCCATCAGTGATGGTATGGGACGGGGCCGGGGCACTGAAGCTTTCTTT. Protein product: CAISDGMGRGRGTEAFF.

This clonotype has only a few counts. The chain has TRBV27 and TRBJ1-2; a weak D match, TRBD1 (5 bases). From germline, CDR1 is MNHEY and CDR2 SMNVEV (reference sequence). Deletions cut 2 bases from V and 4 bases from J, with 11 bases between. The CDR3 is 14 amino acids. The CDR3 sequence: CASSLGAGFYGYTF. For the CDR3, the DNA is TGTGCCAGCAGTTTAGGGGCAGGCTTCTATGGCTACACCTTC.

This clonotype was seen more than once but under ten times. The CDR3 bases are TGCAGTGCTAGAACCGGGACAGGGGGCTGGAACACTGAAGCTTTCTTT. This sequence encodes CSARTGTGGWNTEAFF. This chain uses TRBV20-1 with TRBJ1-1; 12 positions agree with TRBD1. The germline V gene has CDR1 DFQATT and CDR2 SNEGSKA (reference sequence). The CDR3 runs 16 residues. Losses at the gene ends were 2 bases for V and 1 base for J; bases not matched to a gene: 5.

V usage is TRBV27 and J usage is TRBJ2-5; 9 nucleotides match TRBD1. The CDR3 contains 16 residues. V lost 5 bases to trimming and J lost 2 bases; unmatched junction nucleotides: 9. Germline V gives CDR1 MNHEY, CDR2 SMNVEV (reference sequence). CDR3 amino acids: CASSPPGTGIQETQYF. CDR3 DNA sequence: TGTGCCAGCAGTCCACCGGGGACAGGGATTCAAGAGACCCAGTACTTC.

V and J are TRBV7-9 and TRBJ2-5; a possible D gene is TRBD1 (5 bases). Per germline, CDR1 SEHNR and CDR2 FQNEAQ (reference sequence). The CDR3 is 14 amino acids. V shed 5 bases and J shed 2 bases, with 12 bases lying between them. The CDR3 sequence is CASSPMGHQETQYF. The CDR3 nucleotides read TGTGCCAGCAGCCCGATGGGGCATCAAGAGACCCAGTACTTC.

The DNA of the CDR3 is TGTGCCAGCAGCTACCTAGCGAAGGGGTCATACGAGCAGTACTTC. Its translation: CASSYLAKGSYEQYF. The rearrangement uses TRBV7-9 and TRBJ2-7, with a possible D match to TRBD2 (6 bases). The germline gives CDR1 SEHNR, CDR2 FQNEAQ (reference sequence). V dropped 4 bases and J dropped 4 bases, with 17 bases sitting between them. The CDR3 runs 15 residues.

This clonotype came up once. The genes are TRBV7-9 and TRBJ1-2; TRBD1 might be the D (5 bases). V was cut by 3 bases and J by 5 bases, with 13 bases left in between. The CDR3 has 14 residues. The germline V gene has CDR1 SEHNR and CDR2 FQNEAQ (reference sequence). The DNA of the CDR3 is TGTGCCAGCAGCTTTCAGGCCGACAGATATGGCTACACCTTC. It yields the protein CASSFQADRYGYTF. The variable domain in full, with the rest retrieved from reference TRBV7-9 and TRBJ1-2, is DTGVSQNPRHKITKRGQNVTFRCDPISEHNRLYWYRQTLGQGPEFLTYFQNEAQLEKSRLLSDRFSAERPKGSFSTLEIQRTEQGDSAMYLCASSFQADRYGYTFGSGTRLTVV.

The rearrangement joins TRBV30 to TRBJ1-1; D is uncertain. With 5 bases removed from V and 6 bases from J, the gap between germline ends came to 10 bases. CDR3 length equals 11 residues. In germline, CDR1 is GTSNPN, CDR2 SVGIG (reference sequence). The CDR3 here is CAWGWRSEAFF. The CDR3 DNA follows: TGTGCCTGGGGGTGGCGGTCTGAAGCTTTCTTT. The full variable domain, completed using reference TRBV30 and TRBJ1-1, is SQTIHQWPATLVQPVGSPLSLECTVEGTSNPNLYWYRQAAGRGLQLLFYSVGIGQISSEVPQNLSASRPQDRQFILSSKKLLLSDSGFYLCAWGWRSEAFFGQGTRLTVV.

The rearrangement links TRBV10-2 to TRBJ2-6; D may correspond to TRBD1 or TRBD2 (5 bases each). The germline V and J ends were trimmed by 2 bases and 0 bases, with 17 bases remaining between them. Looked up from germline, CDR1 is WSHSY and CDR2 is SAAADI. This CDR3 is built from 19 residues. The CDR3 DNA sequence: TGCGCCAGCAGTGAGACGTTTGGGACGGGGAGCTCTGGGGCCAACGTCCTGACTTTC. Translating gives CASSETFGTGSSGANVLTF.

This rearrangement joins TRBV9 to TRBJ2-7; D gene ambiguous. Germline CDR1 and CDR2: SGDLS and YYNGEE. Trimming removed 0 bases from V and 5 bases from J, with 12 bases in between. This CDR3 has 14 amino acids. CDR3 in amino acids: CASSVGTVSHEQYF. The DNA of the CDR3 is TGTGCCAGCAGCGTAGGGACGGTGAGTCACGAGCAGTACTTC. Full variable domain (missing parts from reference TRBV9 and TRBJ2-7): DSGVTQTPKHLITATGQRVTLRCSPRSGDLSVYWYQQSLDQGLQFLIQYYNGEERAKGNILERFSAQQFPDLHSELNLSSLELGDSALYFCASSVGTVSHEQYFGPGTRLTVT.

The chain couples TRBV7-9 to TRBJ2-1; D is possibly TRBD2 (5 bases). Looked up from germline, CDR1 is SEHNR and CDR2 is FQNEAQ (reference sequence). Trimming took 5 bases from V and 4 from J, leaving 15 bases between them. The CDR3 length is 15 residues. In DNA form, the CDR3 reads TGTGCCAGCAGCCCCAAGGCCGGCGGGTACAATGAGCAGTTCTTC. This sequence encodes CASSPKAGGYNEQFF.

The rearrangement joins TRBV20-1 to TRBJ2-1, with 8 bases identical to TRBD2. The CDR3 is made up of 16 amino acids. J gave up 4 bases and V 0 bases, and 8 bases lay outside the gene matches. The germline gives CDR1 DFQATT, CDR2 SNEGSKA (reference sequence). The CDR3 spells CSARDLWRGAYNEQFF. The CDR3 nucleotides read TGCAGTGCTAGAGATCTGTGGCGGGGGGCTTACAATGAGCAGTTCTTC.

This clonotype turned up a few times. The DNA of the CDR3 is TGTGCCAGCAGTCCCGACAGGAGGCATGGCTACACCTTC. Its protein product is CASSPDRRHGYTF. The rearrangement uses TRBV12-3 or TRBV12-4 and TRBJ1-2; tentative D call: TRBD1 (6 bases). CDR3 length: 13 residues. Trimming cost V 5 bases and J 6 bases, with 13 bases left between them.

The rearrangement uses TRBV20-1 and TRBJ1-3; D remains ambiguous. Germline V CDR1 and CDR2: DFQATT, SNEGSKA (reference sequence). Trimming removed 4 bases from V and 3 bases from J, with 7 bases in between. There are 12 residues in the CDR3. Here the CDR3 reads CSATEDGNTIYF. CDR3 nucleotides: TGCAGTGCTACTGAGGATGGAAACACCATATATTTT.

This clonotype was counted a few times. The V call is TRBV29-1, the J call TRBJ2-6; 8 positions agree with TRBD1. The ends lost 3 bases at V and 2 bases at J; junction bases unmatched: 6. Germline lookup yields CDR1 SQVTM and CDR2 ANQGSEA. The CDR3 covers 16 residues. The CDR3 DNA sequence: TGCAGCGTTGAGTACAGGGGGAAGACTGGGGCCAACGTCCTGACTTTC. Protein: CSVEYRGKTGANVLTF.

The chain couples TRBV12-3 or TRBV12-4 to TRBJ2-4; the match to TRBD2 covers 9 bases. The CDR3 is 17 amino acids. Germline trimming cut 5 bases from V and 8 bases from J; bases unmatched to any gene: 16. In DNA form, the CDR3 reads TGTGCCAGCAGTCCCGACGAGCGGGGGGACCCCTTTGACATTCAGTACTTC. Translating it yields CASSPDERGDPFDIQYF.

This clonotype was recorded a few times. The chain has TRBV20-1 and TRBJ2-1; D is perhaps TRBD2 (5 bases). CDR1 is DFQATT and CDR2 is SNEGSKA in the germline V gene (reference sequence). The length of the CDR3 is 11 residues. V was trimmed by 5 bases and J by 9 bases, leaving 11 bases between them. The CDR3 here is CSAAGRGEQFF. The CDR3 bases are TGCAGTGCTGCTGGCCGGGGTGAGCAGTTCTTC.

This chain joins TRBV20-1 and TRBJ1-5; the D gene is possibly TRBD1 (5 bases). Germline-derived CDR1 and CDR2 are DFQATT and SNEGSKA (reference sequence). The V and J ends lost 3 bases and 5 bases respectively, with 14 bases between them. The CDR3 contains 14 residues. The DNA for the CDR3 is TGCAGTGCTAGGGTCTCGAGGGGCGATCAGCCCCAGCATTTT. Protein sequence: CSARVSRGDQPQHF.

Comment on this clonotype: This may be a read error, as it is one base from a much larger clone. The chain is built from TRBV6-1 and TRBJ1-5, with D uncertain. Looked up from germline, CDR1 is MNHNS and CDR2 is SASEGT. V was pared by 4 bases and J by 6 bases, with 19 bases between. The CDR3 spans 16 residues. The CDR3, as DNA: TGTGCCAGCAGTGCACGGGCCGCGGGAATCAGTCAGCCCCAGCATTTT. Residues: CASSARAAGISQPQHF.

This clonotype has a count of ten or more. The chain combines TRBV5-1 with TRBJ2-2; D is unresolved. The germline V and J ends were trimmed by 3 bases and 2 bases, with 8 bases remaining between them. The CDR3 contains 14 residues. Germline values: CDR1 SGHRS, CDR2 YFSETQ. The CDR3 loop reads CASSSGPNTGELFF. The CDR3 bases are TGCGCCAGCAGCTCCGGACCAAACACCGGGGAGCTGTTTTTT. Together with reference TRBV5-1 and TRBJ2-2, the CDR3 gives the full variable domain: KAGVTQTPRYLIKTRGQQVTLSCSPISGHRSVSWYQQTPGQGLQFLFEYFSETQRNKGNFPGRFSGRQFSNSRSEMNVSTLELGDSALYLCASSSGPNTGELFFGEGSRLTVL.

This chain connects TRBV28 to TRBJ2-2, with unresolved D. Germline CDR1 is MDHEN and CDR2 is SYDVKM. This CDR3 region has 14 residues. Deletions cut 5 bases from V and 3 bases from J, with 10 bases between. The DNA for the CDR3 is TGTGCCAGCAGTCATGGGTGGGACACCGGGGAGCTGTTTTTT. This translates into CASSHGWDTGELFF.

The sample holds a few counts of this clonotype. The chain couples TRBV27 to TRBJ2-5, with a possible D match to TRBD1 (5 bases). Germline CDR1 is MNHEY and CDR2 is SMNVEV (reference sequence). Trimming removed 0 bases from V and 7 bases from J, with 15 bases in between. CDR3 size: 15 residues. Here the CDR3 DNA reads TGTGCCAGCAGTTTATCGAACCCCCAGGGATCGACCCAGTACTTC. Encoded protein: CASSLSNPQGSTQYF.

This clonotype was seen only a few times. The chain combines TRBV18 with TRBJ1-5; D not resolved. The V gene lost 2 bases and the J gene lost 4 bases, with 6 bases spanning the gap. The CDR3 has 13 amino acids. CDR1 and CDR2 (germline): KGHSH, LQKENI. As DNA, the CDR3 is TGTGCCAGCTCACCAACAGAAAATCAGCCCCAGCATTTT. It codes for CASSPTENQPQHF.

CDR3 in amino acids: CASSQGGTGETEAFF. CDR3 coding DNA: TGTGCCAGCAGCCAAGGGGGAACAGGGGAAACTGAAGCTTTCTTT. This rearrangement joins TRBV4-2 to TRBJ1-1; 7 bases fit TRBD1. The germline V gene encodes CDR1 LGHNA and CDR2 YNFKEQ. The CDR3 spans 15 residues. Trimming removed 1 base from V and 5 bases from J; junction bases left unmatched: 7.

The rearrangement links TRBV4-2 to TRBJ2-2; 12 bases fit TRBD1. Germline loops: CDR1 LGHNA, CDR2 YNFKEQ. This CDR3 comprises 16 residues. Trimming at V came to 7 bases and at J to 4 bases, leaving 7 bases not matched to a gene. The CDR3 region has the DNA TGTGCCAGCAAGCGAACGGGACAGGGGGCCACCGGGGAGCTGTTTTTT. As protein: CASKRTGQGATGELFF.

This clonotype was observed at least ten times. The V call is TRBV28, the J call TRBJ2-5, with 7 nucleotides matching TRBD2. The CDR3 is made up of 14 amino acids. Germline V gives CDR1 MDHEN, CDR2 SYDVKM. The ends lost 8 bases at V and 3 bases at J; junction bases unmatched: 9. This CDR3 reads CASSTGGYEETQYF. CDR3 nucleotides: TGTGCCAGCTCGACCGGGGGGTACGAAGAGACCCAGTACTTC.

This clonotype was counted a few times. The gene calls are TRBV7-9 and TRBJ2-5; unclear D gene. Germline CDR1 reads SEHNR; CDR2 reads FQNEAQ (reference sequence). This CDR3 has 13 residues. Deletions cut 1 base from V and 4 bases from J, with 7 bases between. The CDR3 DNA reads TGTGCCAGCAGCTTAGATAGGCCAGAGACCCAGTACTTC. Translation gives CASSLDRPETQYF.

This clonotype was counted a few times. CDR3 in DNA: TGCGCCAGCACCACGACAGGAGATAACTATGGCTACACCTTC. Its translation: CASTTTGDNYGYTF. V gene TRBV5-1 combines with J gene TRBJ1-2; D is possibly TRBD1 (6 bases). The V gene lost 6 bases and the J gene lost 1 base, with 13 bases spanning the gap. The CDR3 loop spans 14 amino acids. Germline V CDR1 and CDR2: SGHRS, YFSETQ.

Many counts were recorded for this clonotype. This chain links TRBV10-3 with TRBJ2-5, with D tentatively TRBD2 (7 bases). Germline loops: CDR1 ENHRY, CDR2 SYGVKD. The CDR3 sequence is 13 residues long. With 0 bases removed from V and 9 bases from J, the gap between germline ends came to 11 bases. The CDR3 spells CAISESPGGAQYF. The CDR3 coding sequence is TGTGCCATCAGTGAGTCGCCGGGGGGCGCCCAGTACTTC.